Listed below are T cell receptor beta chains from one sample, sequenced in a study of cytomegalovirus exposure and HLA in healthy donors. Sequencing was performed with immunoSEQ multiplex PCR; in TCRdb, only in-frame clones are kept and a portion is missing. The repertoire holds roughly 160,000 clones, with roughly 83% as singletons. The specimen was PBMCs. These receptors were taken from a boy younger than 10 in good health and CMV-seronegative. Each CDR3 is given with its conserved first and last residue. The D gene is left open where the match is weak. The size field is filled for only some rows; it gives once, few, many or a size class.

d_call j_call clone_size v_call cdr3_aa cdr3_nt
. TRBJ2-5 . TRBV6-1 CASSSGLRGETQYF TGTGCCAGCAGTTCGGGTCTTCGGGGTGAGACCCAGTACTTC
. TRBJ2-2 . TRBV12-5 CASGLARRQEVTGELFF TGTGCTAGTGGTTTGGCGCGGCGACAGGAGGTCACCGGGGAGCTGTTTTTT
. TRBJ1-1 . TRBV14 CASSLTGLNTEAFF TGTGCCAGCAGCCTTACAGGGCTTAACACTGAAGCTTTCTTT
TRBD1 TRBJ1-5 . TRBV6-5 CASSTGTESNQPQHF TGTGCCAGCAGCACCGGGACAGAGAGCAATCAGCCCCAGCATTTT
. TRBJ2-7 . TRBV27 CASSARDIHEQYF TGTGCCAGCAGCGCCCGGGACATCCACGAGCAGTACTTC
. TRBJ1-5 . TRBV6-1 CASTVQGVQPQHF TGTGCCAGCACCGTACAGGGAGTCCAGCCCCAGCATTTT
. TRBJ1-1 . TRBV9 CASSDTMNTEAFF TGTGCCAGCAGTGATACAATGAACACTGAAGCTTTCTTT
TRBD1 TRBJ2-5 . TRBV5-4 CASSQSGQAQETQYF TGTGCCAGCAGCCAATCCGGACAGGCACAAGAGACCCAGTACTTC
TRBD2 TRBJ2-7 . TRBV18 CASSSRTSGSIYEQYF TGTGCCAGCTCATCGAGGACTAGCGGGAGCATCTACGAGCAGTACTTC
TRBD1 TRBJ1-4 . TRBV10-2 CASRPTPRGNEKLFF TGCGCCAGCAGGCCGACGCCCAGGGGGAATGAAAAACTGTTTTTT
. TRBJ2-1 . TRBV4-1 CASSQVRGTDEQFF TGCGCCAGCAGCCAAGTCAGGGGAACGGATGAGCAGTTCTTC
TRBD1 TRBJ1-5 . TRBV10-3 CAISEVQGAQPQHF TGTGCCATCAGTGAGGTGCAGGGGGCACAGCCCCAGCATTTT
. TRBJ1-1 few TRBV12-2 CASRFTGTDNTEAFF TGTGCAAGTCGCTTCACCGGGACAGACAACACTGAAGCTTTCTTT
. TRBJ2-5 . TRBV30 CAWSGFRDTGYPLTGYPQETQYF TGTGCCTGGAGTGGGTTTAGGGACACTGGATATCCTTTGACTGGATACCCCCAAGAGACCCAGTACTTC
. TRBJ1-2 once TRBV18 CASSPGRDYGYTF TGTGCCAGCTCACCAGGGAGGGACTATGGCTACACCTTC
. TRBJ2-7 . TRBV5-1 CASSLMDSSYEQYF TGCGCCAGCAGCTTGATGGACAGTTCCTACGAGCAGTACTTC
. TRBJ1-2 few TRBV27 CASKLTGNYGYTF TGTGCCAGCAAGCTCACAGGGAACTATGGCTACACCTTC
TRBD2 TRBJ2-4 . TRBV18 CASSPLSGRGSKNIQYF TGTGCCAGCTCACCTCTTAGCGGGAGGGGTTCAAAAAACATTCAGTACTTC
. TRBJ2-7 . TRBV29-1 CSVARGPGGEQYF TGCAGCGTTGCCCGAGGTCCGGGTGGCGAGCAGTACTTC
TRBD1 TRBJ1-1 . TRBV6-1 CASSTGTANTEAFF TGTGCCAGCAGTACCGGGACAGCGAACACTGAAGCTTTCTTT
TRBD1 TRBJ2-3 . TRBV19 CASSPGQGTDTQYF TGTGCCAGTAGTCCAGGACAGGGAACAGATACGCAGTATTTT
. TRBJ2-5 . TRBV6-1 CASSEGRTRQETQYF TGTGCCAGCAGTGAAGGGAGAACCCGACAAGAGACCCAGTACTTC
. TRBJ1-1 once TRBV5-1 CASSLGEGGYTEAFF TGCGCCAGCAGCTTGGGTGAGGGAGGGTACACTGAAGCTTTCTTT
TRBD1 TRBJ1-5 . TRBV10-1 CASRRSRDRGYQPQHF TGCGCCAGCAGACGATCCCGGGACAGGGGTTATCAGCCCCAGCATTTT
TRBD2 TRBJ2-5 . TRBV5-4 CASSPGLVGETQYF TGTGCCAGCAGCCCGGGACTAGTTGGGGAGACCCAGTACTTC
. TRBJ2-5 . TRBV4-3 CASSRYSGETQYF TGCGCCAGCAGCCGGTACTCCGGAGAGACCCAGTACTTC
TRBD1 TRBJ1-2 . TRBV7-9 CASSLVGRDRDGYTF TGTGCCAGCAGCTTAGTTGGCCGGGACAGGGATGGCTACACCTTC
. TRBJ1-2 . TRBV9 CASSVGQGTVGYTF TGTGCCAGCAGCGTAGGTCAGGGTACGGTTGGCTACACCTTC
. TRBJ1-5 few TRBV7-2 CASSSDRGNQPQHF TGTGCCAGCAGTTCCGACAGAGGCAATCAGCCCCAGCATTTT
TRBD2 TRBJ2-1 . TRBV11-3 CASSSSGTSSYNEQFF TGTGCCAGCAGCTCAAGCGGGACTAGCTCCTACAATGAGCAGTTCTTC
. TRBJ2-3 . TRBV5-6 CASSLELTDTQYF TGTGCCAGCAGCTTGGAACTCACAGATACGCAGTATTTT
. TRBJ1-1 . TRBV6-5 CASSWSFNTEAFF TGTGCCAGCAGTTGGAGCTTTAACACTGAAGCTTTCTTT
TRBD1 TRBJ2-1 once TRBV14 CASSQGGGWDNEQFF TGTGCCAGCAGCCAAGGAGGGGGCTGGGACAATGAGCAGTTCTTC
. TRBJ2-1 . TRBV2 CASSGLYNEQFF TGTGCCAGCAGTGGACTGTACAATGAGCAGTTCTTC
TRBD2 TRBJ2-2 . TRBV5-4 CASSLGGRNTGELFF TGTGCCAGCAGCTTGGGCGGGAGGAACACCGGGGAGCTGTTTTTT
. TRBJ2-1 . TRBV2 CASRPDNEQFF TGTGCCAGCAGACCGGACAATGAGCAGTTCTTC
. TRBJ1-2 . TRBV30 CAWSTEGEYGYTF TGTGCCTGGAGTACCGAGGGGGAGTATGGCTACACCTTC
TRBD1 TRBJ1-1 . TRBV19 CASRSGGTGGTEAFF TGTGCCAGCAGATCCGGAGGGACAGGGGGCACTGAAGCTTTCTTT
TRBD2 TRBJ2-1 . TRBV9 CASSPERLAGYNEQFF TGTGCCAGCAGCCCAGAGAGACTAGCGGGCTACAATGAGCAGTTCTTC
TRBD1 TRBJ1-2 . TRBV18 CASSPVPGQGAVSGYTF TGTGCCAGCTCACCCGTCCCGGGACAGGGGGCCGTTTCGGGCTACACCTTC
. TRBJ1-1 . TRBV6-5 CASSMGGRTEAFF TGTGCCAGCAGTATGGGGGGACGCACTGAAGCTTTCTTT